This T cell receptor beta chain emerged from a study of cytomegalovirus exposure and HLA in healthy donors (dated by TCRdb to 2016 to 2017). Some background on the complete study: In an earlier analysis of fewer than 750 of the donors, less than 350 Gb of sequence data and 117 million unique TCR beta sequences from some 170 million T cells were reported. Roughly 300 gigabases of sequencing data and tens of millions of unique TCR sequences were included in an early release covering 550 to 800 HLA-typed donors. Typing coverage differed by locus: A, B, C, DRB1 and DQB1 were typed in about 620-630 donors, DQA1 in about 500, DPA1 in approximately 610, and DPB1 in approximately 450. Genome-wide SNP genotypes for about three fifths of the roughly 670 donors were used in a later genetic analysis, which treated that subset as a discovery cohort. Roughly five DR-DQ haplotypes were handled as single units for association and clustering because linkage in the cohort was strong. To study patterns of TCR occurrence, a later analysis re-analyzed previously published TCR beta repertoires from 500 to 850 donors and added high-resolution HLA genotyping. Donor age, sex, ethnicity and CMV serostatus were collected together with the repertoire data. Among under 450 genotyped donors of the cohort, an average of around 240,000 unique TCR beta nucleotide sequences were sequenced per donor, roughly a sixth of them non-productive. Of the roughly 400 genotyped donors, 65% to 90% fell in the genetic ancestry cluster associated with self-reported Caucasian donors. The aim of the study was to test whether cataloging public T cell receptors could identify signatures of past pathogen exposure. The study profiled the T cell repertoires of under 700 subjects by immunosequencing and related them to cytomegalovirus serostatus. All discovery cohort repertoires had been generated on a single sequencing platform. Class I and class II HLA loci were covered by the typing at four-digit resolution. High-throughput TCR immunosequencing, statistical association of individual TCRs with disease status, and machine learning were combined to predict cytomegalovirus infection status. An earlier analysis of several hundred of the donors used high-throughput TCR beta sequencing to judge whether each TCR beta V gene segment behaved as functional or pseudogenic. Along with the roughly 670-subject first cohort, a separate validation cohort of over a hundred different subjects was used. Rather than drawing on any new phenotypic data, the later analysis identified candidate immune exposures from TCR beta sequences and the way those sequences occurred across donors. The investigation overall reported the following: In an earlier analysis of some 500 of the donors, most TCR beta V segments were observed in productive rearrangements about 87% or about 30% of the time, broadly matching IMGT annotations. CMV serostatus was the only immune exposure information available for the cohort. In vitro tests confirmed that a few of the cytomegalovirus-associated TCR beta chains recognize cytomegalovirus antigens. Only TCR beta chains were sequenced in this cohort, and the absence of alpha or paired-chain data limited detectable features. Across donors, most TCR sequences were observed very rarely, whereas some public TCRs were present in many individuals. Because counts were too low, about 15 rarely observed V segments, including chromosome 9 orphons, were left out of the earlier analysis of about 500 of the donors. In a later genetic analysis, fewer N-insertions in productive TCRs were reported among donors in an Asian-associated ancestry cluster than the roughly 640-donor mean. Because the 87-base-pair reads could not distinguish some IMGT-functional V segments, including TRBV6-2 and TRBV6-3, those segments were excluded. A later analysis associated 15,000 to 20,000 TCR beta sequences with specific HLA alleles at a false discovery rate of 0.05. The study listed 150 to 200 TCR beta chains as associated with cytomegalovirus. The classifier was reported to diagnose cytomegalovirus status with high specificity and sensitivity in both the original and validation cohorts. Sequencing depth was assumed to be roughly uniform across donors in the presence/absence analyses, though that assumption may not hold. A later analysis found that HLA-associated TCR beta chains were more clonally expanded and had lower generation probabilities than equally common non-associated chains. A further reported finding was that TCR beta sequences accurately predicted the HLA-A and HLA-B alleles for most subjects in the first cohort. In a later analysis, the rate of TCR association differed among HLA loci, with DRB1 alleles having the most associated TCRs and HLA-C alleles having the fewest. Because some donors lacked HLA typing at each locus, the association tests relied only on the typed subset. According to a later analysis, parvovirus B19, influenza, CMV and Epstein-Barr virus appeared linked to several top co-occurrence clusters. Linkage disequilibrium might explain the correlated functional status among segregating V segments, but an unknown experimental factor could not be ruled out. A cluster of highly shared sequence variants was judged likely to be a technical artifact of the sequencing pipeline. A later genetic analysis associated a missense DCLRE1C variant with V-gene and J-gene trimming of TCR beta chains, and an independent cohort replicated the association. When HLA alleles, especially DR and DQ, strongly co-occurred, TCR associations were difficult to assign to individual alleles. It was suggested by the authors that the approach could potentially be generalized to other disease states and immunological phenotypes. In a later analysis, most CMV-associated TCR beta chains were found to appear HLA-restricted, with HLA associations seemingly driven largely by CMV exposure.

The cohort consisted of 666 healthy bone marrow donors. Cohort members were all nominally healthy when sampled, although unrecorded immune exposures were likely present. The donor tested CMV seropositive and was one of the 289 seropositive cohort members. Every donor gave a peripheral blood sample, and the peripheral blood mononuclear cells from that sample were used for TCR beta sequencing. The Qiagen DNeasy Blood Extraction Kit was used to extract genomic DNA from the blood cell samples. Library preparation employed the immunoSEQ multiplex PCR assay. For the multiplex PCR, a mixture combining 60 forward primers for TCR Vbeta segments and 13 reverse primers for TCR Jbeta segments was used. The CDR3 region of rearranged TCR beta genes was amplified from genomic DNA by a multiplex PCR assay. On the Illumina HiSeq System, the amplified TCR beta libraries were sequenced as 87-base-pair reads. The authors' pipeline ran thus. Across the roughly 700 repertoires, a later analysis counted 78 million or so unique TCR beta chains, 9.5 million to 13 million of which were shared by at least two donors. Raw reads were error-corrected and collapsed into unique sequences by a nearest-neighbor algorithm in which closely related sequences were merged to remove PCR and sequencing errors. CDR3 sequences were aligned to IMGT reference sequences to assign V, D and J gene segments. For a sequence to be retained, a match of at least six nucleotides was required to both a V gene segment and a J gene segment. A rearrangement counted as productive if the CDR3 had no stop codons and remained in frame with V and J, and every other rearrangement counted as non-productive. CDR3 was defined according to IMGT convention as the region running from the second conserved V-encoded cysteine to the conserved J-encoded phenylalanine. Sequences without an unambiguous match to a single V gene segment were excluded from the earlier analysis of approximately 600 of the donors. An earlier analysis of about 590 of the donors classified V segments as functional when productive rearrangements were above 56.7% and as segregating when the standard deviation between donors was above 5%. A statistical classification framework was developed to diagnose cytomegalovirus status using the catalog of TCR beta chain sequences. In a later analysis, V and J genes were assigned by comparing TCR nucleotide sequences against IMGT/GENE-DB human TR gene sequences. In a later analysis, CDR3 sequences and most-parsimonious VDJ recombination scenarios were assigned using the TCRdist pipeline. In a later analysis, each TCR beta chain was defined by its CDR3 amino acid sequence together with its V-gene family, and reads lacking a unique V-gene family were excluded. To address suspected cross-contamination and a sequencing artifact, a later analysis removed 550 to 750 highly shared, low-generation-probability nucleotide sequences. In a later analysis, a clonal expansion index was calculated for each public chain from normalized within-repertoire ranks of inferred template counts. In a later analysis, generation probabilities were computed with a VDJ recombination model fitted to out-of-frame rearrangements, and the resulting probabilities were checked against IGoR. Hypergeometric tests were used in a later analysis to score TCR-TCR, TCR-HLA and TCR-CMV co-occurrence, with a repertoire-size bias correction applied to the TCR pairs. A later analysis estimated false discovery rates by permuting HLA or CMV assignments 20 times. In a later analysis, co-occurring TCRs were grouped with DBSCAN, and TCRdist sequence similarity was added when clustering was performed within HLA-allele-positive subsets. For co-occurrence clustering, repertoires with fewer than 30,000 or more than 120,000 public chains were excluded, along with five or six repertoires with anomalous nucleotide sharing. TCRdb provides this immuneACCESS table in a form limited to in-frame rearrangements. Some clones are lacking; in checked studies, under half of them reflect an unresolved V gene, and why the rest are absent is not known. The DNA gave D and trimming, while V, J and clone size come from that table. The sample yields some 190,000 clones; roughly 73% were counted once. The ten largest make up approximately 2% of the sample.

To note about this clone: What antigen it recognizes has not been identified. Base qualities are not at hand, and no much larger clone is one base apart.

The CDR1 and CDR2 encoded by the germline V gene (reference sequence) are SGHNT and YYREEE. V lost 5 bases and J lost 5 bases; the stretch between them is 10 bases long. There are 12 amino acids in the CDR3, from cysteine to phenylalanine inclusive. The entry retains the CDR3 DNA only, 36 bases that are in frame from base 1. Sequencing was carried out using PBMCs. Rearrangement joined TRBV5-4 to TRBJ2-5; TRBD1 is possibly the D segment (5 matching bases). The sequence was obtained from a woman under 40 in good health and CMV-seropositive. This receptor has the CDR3 CASRGRVETQYF. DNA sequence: TGTGCCAGCAGGGGCAGGGTCGAGACCCAGTACTTC. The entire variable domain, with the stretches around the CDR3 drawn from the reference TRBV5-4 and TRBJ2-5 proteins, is ETGVTQSPTHLIKTRGQQVTLRCSSQSGHNTVSWYQQALGQGPQFIFQYYREEENGRGNFPPRFSGLQFPNYSSELNVNALELDDSALYLCASRGRVETQYFGPGTRLLVL.